The 14 T cell receptor beta chains presented below share a single source sample, sequenced in a study of shared clonotypes between healthy human individuals. TCRdb's table, derived via immunoSEQ multiplex PCR, lists solely in-frame clones and lacks some. The sample has around 500,000 clones; about 84% are singletons. Material for sequencing was PBMCs. These receptors came from a woman aged 40 to 55 in good health. Some clones in this sample may be carry-over from other donors' samples.

This clone was counted a single time. The chain links TRBV18 to TRBJ1-2; 7 positions match TRBD1. CDR1 is KGHSH, CDR2 LQKENI, per germline. The trim removed 2 bases at V and 4 bases at J, leaving 1 base unmatched. This CDR3 has 13 amino acids. CDR3 sequence (DNA): TGTGCCAGCTCACCAAGGGACAGCTATGGCTACACCTTC. Translating gives CASSPRDSYGYTF.

The J gene is TRBJ2-7, the V gene TRBV4-3; the D call may be TRBD1 or TRBD2 (6 bases each). Germline V CDR1 and CDR2: LGHNA, YSLEER. Trimming cost V 2 bases and J 9 bases, with 14 bases left between them. The length of the CDR3 is 13 residues. The CDR3 DNA is TGCGCCAGCAGCCAAACCAGGGGAGGAGGGCAGTACTTC. This translates into CASSQTRGGGQYF.

CDR3 protein: CASSLASGRGDTQYF. The CDR3, as DNA: TGTGCCAGCAGCTTAGCTAGCGGGAGGGGCGATACGCAGTATTTT. The rearrangement joins TRBV7-2 to TRBJ2-3; TRBD2 agrees at 11 bases. V lost 0 bases to trimming and J lost 6 bases; unmatched junction nucleotides: 2. Germline values: CDR1 SGHTA, CDR2 FQGNSA. This CDR3 is 15 amino acids long.

On this clone: With only one base between it and a far larger clone, this is likely a read error. The rearrangement links TRBV30 to TRBJ2-4; no firm D call. Germline assignment: CDR1 GTSNPN and CDR2 SVGIG (reference sequence). The CDR3 loop spans 14 amino acids. CDR3 bases: TGTGCCCGGAGTTCACGCGGACGGGAAAACATTCAGTACTTC. It yields the protein CARSSRGRENIQYF.

The CDR3 bases are TGCGCCAGCAGCCAAAAAGACAGGGGGGGATTCAATGAGCAGTTCTTC. This encodes CASSQKDRGGFNEQFF. The chain recombines TRBV4-1 with TRBJ2-1; TRBD1 matches at 9 bases. The germline CDR1 and CDR2 sequences are MGHRA and YSYEKL. The CDR3 has 16 amino acids. Losses at the gene ends were 2 bases for V and 6 bases for J; bases not matched to a gene: 8.

In its sample, this clone was seen a few times. Here the CDR3 reads CASSLTPGLEQFF. Written as DNA, the CDR3 is TGTGCCAGCAGCTTAACCCCGGGACTAGAGCAGTTCTTC. The chain carries TRBV7-2 and TRBJ2-1, with 7 nucleotides matching TRBD2. The CDR3 extends over 13 amino acids. Germline assignment: CDR1 SGHTA and CDR2 FQGNSA. Trimming cost V 2 bases and J 10 bases; bases outside gene matches: 5. The full variable domain, with the rest looked up from reference TRBV7-2 and TRBJ2-1, is GAGVSQSPSNKVTEKGKDVELRCDPISGHTALYWYRQSLGQGLEFLIYFQGNSAPDKSGLPSDRFSAERTGGSVSTLTIQRTQQEDSAVYLCASSLTPGLEQFFGPGTRLTVL.

With regard to this clone: This is likely an artifact of a read error, given a far larger clone one base away. The chain couples TRBV2 to TRBJ2-2; D uncertain. This CDR3 has 14 amino acids. Trimming took 0 bases from V and 6 from J, leaving 8 bases between them. The germline CDR1 and CDR2 sequences are SNHLY and FYNNEI. The CDR3 loop reads CASSEAVTAGELFF. CDR3 DNA: TGTGCCAGCAGTGAAGCAGTGACCGCCGGGGAGCTGTTTTTT.

This chain joins TRBV28 and TRBJ2-7; perhaps TRBD2 as D (5 bases). The CDR3 extends over 16 amino acids. V lost 6 bases and J 3 bases, leaving 21 bases between the germline ends. Germline assignment: CDR1 MDHEN and CDR2 SYDVKM. The CDR3 reads CASSSVRVGAFYEQYF. As DNA, the CDR3 is TGTGCCAGCAGCTCGGTAAGGGTGGGAGCTTTCTACGAGCAGTACTTC.

This chain joins TRBV10-3 and TRBJ1-2; D is possibly TRBD1 (5 bases). The CDR3 is 15 residues long. From germline, CDR1 is ENHRY and CDR2 SYGVKD. Trimming removed 7 bases at V and 6 bases at J, with 21 bases between. The CDR3 DNA reads TGTGCCATCACCATCGGTCCACAGGCCGGCGATGGCTACACCTTC. Its translation is CAITIGPQAGDGYTF.

This clone was counted between two and nine times. CDR3: CASSPGRQYNEQFF. The CDR3 region has the DNA TGTGCCAGCAGCCCCGGGAGACAGTACAATGAGCAGTTCTTC. The J gene is TRBJ2-1, the V gene TRBV11-2, with a tentative D call TRBD2 (6 bases). Germline-derived CDR1 and CDR2 are SGHAT and FQNNGV. The CDR3 extends over 14 amino acids. Deletions cut 5 bases from V and 4 bases from J, with 12 bases between.

A word on this clone: This probably arose from a read error, given a far larger clone one base away. The same CDR3 arises from other DNA sequences in this sample as well. The rearrangement joins TRBV5-6 to TRBJ2-5; TRBD1 aligns across 9 bases. The CDR3 is 15 residues long. CDR1 and CDR2 (germline): SGHDT, YYEEEE. The CDR3 loop is CASSSNRGHRETQYF. In DNA form, the CDR3 reads TGTGCCAGCAGCTCCAACAGGGGGCACCGGGAGACCCAATACTTC.

A remark on this clone: Given a far larger clone just one base away, this is likely a sequencing read error. The gene calls are TRBV7-2 and TRBJ2-7; no clear D. The CDR3 runs to 11 residues. V was pared by 5 bases and J by 0 bases, with 2 bases between. Germline lookup yields CDR1 SGHTA and CDR2 FQGNSA. CDR3 nucleotides: TGTGCCAGCAGCGACTCCTACGAGCAGTACTTC. It translates to CASSDSYEQYF.

In this sample, this clone turned up once. Since a far larger clone is one base different, this is likely a read error. The same CDR3 is also encoded by other DNA sequences in this sample. This chain uses TRBV6-5 with TRBJ1-1; D unclear. Germline V lookup: CDR1 MNHEY, CDR2 SVGAGI. CDR3 length: 13 amino acids. CDR3 nucleotide sequence: TGTGCCAGCAGAGTGTATATGAATACTGAAGCTTTCTTT. It codes for CASRVYMNTEAFF.

This chain links TRBV27 with TRBJ2-1; 10 positions match TRBD1. With V trimmed by 6 bases and J by 6 bases, 8 bases remained unmatched. The CDR3 contains 15 residues. CDR1 and CDR2 (germline): MNHEY, SMNVEV (reference sequence). The CDR3, as DNA: TGTGCCAGCAGGTGGGACAGGGGCCCTCGCAATGAGCAGTTCTTC. It is translated as CASRWDRGPRNEQFF.